The 20 T cell receptor beta chains listed next were all sequenced from one sample in a study of blood T cell repertoires in COVID-19. The assay was immunoSEQ multiplex PCR, and TCRdb's table has in-frame clones only and misses some. The sample contains 98,000 or so clones, roughly 90% of which appear only once. Sequencing was performed on peripheral blood. Receptors were obtained from a human donor in a cohort sampled during active COVID-19.

J is TRBJ1-3 and V is TRBV4-1; 7 bases map to TRBD1. V lost 0 bases to trimming and J lost 0 bases; unmatched junction nucleotides: 5. Germline V lookup: CDR1 MGHRA, CDR2 YSYEKL. The CDR3 spans 17 residues. As DNA, the CDR3 is TGCGCCAGCAGCCAAGATACGGGACAGCTCTCTGGAAACACCATATATTTT. Translated, it gives CASSQDTGQLSGNTIYF.

Comment on this clone: Different DNA sequences within this sample yield the same CDR3. This rearrangement joins TRBV9 to TRBJ2-7; 7 positions agree with TRBD1. V was pared by 0 bases and J by 3 bases, with 3 bases of the junction left unmatched. Germline loops: CDR1 SGDLS, CDR2 YYNGEE. This CDR3 spans 14 amino acids. CDR3 protein: CASSVGGQSYEQYF. The CDR3, as DNA: TGTGCCAGCAGCGTAGGGGGACAGAGCTACGAGCAGTACTTC.

V usage is TRBV29-1 and J usage is TRBJ1-2, with a weak D call TRBD1 (6 bases). Germline CDR1 is SQVTM and CDR2 is ANQGSEA. The V end lost 4 bases, the J end lost 4 bases, and 10 bases lay between the germline ends. The CDR3 is 12 amino acids. For the CDR3, the DNA is TGCAGCGTTGTGGACAGCCCCTATGGCTACACCTTC. Its translation: CSVVDSPYGYTF.

V gene TRBV21-1 combines with J gene TRBJ1-2. TRBV21-1 constitutes a pseudogene. The CDR3 sequence is 18 residues long. The CDR3 bases are TGTGCCAGCAGCCCTACGAGGGCGTGCGAGGGAGCTAACTATGGCTACACCTTC. Amino acids: CASSPTRACEGANYGYTF.

The chain employs TRBV28 and TRBJ2-4; 7 positions match TRBD2. The CDR3 is 13 amino acids. Germline trimming cut 2 bases from V and 13 bases from J; bases unmatched to any gene: 8. Germline V gene sequence: CDR1 MDHEN, CDR2 SYDVKM. This chain's CDR3 is CASSLRASGIQYF. The CDR3 DNA reads as TGTGCCAGCAGTTTAAGGGCTAGCGGAATACAGTACTTC.

The V gene is TRBV2, the J gene TRBJ2-3; 8 bases are shared with TRBD1. The CDR3 totals 14 residues. Germline assignment: CDR1 SNHLY and CDR2 FYNNEI. Trimming removed 7 bases from V and 0 bases from J; junction bases left unmatched: 3. The CDR3 DNA reads TGTGCCAGCATTGGGACAGGAAGCACAGATACGCAGTATTTT. Translating gives CASIGTGSTDTQYF.

This CDR3 reads CASSQEFTGGHEKLFF. CDR3 coding DNA: TGTGCCAGCAGCCAAGAATTTACAGGGGGCCATGAAAAACTGTTTTTT. This chain joins TRBV4-2 and TRBJ1-4; 9 bases line up with TRBD1. The CDR3 is made up of 16 amino acids. The V gene end was trimmed by 0 bases and the J gene end by 6 bases; junction bases not matched to a gene: 5. Looked up from germline, CDR1 is LGHNA and CDR2 is YNFKEQ.

This chain uses TRBV5-1 with TRBJ1-4, with no clear D. The CDR3 has 14 residues. V was cut by 0 bases and J by 5 bases, with 8 bases left in between. CDR1 SGHRS and CDR2 YFSETQ come from the germline V gene. CDR3 bases: TGCGCCAGCAGCTTGGGACGGGGAAATGAAAAACTGTTTTTT. It codes for CASSLGRGNEKLFF.

The chain uses TRBV12-5 and TRBJ2-7, with 8 bases fitting TRBD1. The V and J ends lost 4 bases and 2 bases, in that order; junction bases with no gene match: 7. This CDR3 has 15 residues. The germline gives CDR1 LGHNT, CDR2 FRNRAP. CDR3 sequence (DNA): TGTGCTAGTGGTTCCCCGGACAGGGTAGCCTACGAGCAGTACTTC. As protein: CASGSPDRVAYEQYF. The variable domain in full, completed from reference TRBV12-5 and TRBJ2-7, reads DARVTQTPRHKVTEMGQEVTMRCQPILGHNTVFWYRQTMMQGLELLAYFRNRAPLDDSGMPKDRFSAEMPDATLATLKIQPSEPRDSAVYFCASGSPDRVAYEQYFGPGTRLTVT.

The rearrangement links TRBV11-3 to TRBJ2-1; 10 bases match TRBD2. This CDR3 region has 14 residues. Trimming at V came to 4 bases and at J to 9 bases, leaving 6 bases not matched to a gene. Germline CDR1 is SGHNT and CDR2 is YENEEA. DNA of the CDR3: TGTGCCAGCAGCTGGAGCGGGGGGGCGGGTGAGCAGTTCTTC. Encoded protein: CASSWSGGAGEQFF.

The chain links TRBV30 to TRBJ2-3, with 13 positions matching TRBD2. There are 15 residues in the CDR3. CDR1 is GTSNPN and CDR2 is SVGIG in the germline V gene (reference sequence). J gave up 5 bases and V 3 bases, and 5 bases lay outside the gene matches. Here the CDR3 DNA reads TGTGCCTGGAGCCGACTAGCGGGAGGTCGAGATACGCAGTATTTT. It is translated as CAWSRLAGGRDTQYF.

This clone was observed once. J is TRBJ2-5 and V is TRBV11-2, with 7 bases identical to TRBD2. V lost 5 bases to trimming and J lost 1 base; unmatched junction nucleotides: 13. The CDR3 runs to 17 residues. Germline CDR1 and CDR2: SGHAT and FQNNGV. The CDR3 loop reads CASSPTRFGGSQETQYF. The CDR3 DNA reads as TGTGCCAGCAGCCCAACCAGGTTCGGGGGGAGCCAAGAGACCCAGTACTTC.

The rearrangement uses TRBV6-2 or TRBV6-3 and TRBJ1-2, with unresolved D. Germline-derived CDR1 and CDR2 are MNHEY and SVGEGT. Between the trimmed V and J ends, which lost 6 bases and 0 bases, there was a span of 8 bases. This CDR3 is 13 amino acids long. CDR3 amino acids: CASSLGANYGYTF. The CDR3 region has the DNA TGTGCCAGCAGCCTCGGGGCTAACTATGGCTACACCTTC.

The sample holds one count of this clone. The V and J genes are TRBV2 and TRBJ1-5; TRBD1 matches at 7 bases. The V and J ends lost 6 bases and 0 bases, in that order; junction bases with no gene match: 11. Germline CDR1 and CDR2: SNHLY and FYNNEI. The CDR3 sequence is 17 residues long. Written as DNA, the CDR3 is TGTGCCAGCAGCTCAATCCGGGACAGCAATAGCAATCAGCCCCAGCATTTT. As protein: CASSSIRDSNSNQPQHF.

The J gene is TRBJ2-1, the V gene TRBV5-1, with a weak D call TRBD1 (5 bases). Per germline, CDR1 SGHRS and CDR2 YFSETQ. The CDR3 spans 12 residues. Trimming pared 0 bases from V and 9 bases from J, leaving 7 bases between. CDR3 sequence: CASSLAGLEQFF. In nucleotides, the CDR3 is TGCGCCAGCAGCTTGGCAGGGCTTGAGCAGTTCTTC.

This clone was detected only once. The V call is TRBV11-2, the J call TRBJ2-1, with D maybe TRBD1 (6 bases). The CDR3 spans 16 residues. Trimming stripped 6 bases from V and 1 base from J, with 16 bases between. Germline-derived CDR1 and CDR2 are SGHAT and FQNNGV. The CDR3 DNA sequence: TGTGCCAGCAGATCAATTACGGGACAATCCTACAATGAGCAGTTCTTC. Encoded protein: CASRSITGQSYNEQFF.

This chain joins TRBV13 and TRBJ1-1, with TRBD1 matching over 8 bases. Germline CDR1 and CDR2: PRHDT and FYEKMQ (reference sequence). This CDR3 region has 15 residues. With 0 bases clipped from V and 6 bases from J, the junction kept 6 bases outside the gene matches. The CDR3 sequence: CASSLGGPGGAEAFF. Here the CDR3 DNA reads TGTGCCAGCAGCTTAGGGGGCCCAGGGGGCGCTGAAGCTTTCTTT.

J is TRBJ2-6 and V is TRBV4-3; D might be TRBD1 (6 bases). Per the germline V gene, CDR1 is LGHNA and CDR2 is YSLEER. The length of the CDR3 is 15 residues. Trimming removed 4 bases from V and 1 base from J, with 8 bases in between. DNA for the CDR3: TGCGCCAGCAGCCGCAGGGGATCTGGGGCCAACGTCCTGACTTTC. This translates into CASSRRGSGANVLTF.

The V gene is TRBV18, the J gene TRBJ2-7; 10 positions agree with TRBD1. From germline, CDR1 is KGHSH and CDR2 LQKENI. The CDR3 consists of 13 residues. With V trimmed by 4 bases and J by 6 bases, 3 bases remained unmatched. CDR3 bases: TGTGCCAGCTCACAGGACAGGGGGGGCGAGCAGTACTTC. This sequence encodes CASSQDRGGEQYF.

The chain joins TRBV19 to TRBJ1-5; 7 nucleotides line up with TRBD1. CDR1 is LNHDA and CDR2 is SQIVND in the germline V gene (reference sequence). CDR3 size: 14 residues. With 3 bases clipped from V and 9 bases from J, the junction kept 8 bases outside the gene matches. The CDR3 sequence is CASSIEQGRGPQHF. In DNA, the CDR3 is TGTGCCAGTAGTATCGAACAGGGGCGGGGGCCCCAGCATTTT. The full variable domain, with the rest looked up from reference TRBV19 and TRBJ1-5, is DGGITQSPKYLFRKEGQNVTLSCEQNLNHDAMYWYRQDPGQGLRLIYYSQIVNDFQKGDIAEGYSVSREKKESFPLTVTSAQKNPTAFYLCASSIEQGRGPQHFGDGTRLSIL.